The T cell receptor (beta chain) described here comes from a study of PD-1 blockade in mismatch repair-deficient tumors. All patients were mismatch repair deficient, assessed by either PCR or immunohistochemistry. This clone appeared once. This CDR3 contains 13 residues. V was shortened by 8 bases and J by 3 bases, with 13 bases between the two germline ends. CDR1 is MNHEY, CDR2 SVGAGI, per germline. The repertoire was sequenced with immunoSEQ multiplex PCR; TCRdb's copy has only in-frame clones and lacks some. This table has about 110,000 clones, roughly 80% appearing once. The receptor was isolated from an adult with mismatch repair-deficient cancer. The chain recombines TRBV6-5 with TRBJ1-1; D not resolved. Sequencing was performed on peripheral blood, taken 60 weeks after starting pembrolizumab. This CDR3 is CASSPGYHTEAFF. In DNA form, the CDR3 reads TGTGCCAGCTCCCCGGGGTACCACACTGAAGCTTTCTTT.